These T cell receptor beta chains were read from a single sample in a study of molecular identifiers for immune sequencing clone quantification. TCRdb analysed the PCR reads with MiXCR anew, one entry per CDR3 protein. Seen here are just over 40,000 distinct CDR3 sequences, roughly 18% observed once, and the top ten hold roughly 7.7%. Sequenced material: naive CD8+ T cells from blood, with Jurkat cell RNA spiked in. These receptors all stem from a human donor in good health. Some libraries in this study had Jurkat cell RNA spiked in. CDR3s include the opening cysteine and the closing phenylalanine or tryptophan. D genes are given only for firm matches. Clone size is not always given. Where it is, it says once, few, many or a class for expanded clones.

V	size	J	D	length	CDR3	DNA
TRBV7-2	few	TRBJ2-5	NA	13	CVSSYPAEETQYF	TGTGTCAGCAGTTACCCGGCAGAAGAGACCCAGTACTTC
TRBV12-3/TRBV12-4	many	TRBJ1-6	NA	13	CASTSGGPAPLHF	TGTGCCAGCACCAGTGGGGGACCGGCACCCCTCCACTTT
TRBV7-9	many	TRBJ2-2	NA	10	CASVAGELFF	TGTGCCAGCGTGGCCGGGGAGCTGTTTTTT
TRBV18	many	TRBJ1-2	NA	17	CASSSHPGRLAGDGYTF	TGTGCCAGCTCTTCGCACCCGGGCAGGTTGGCTGGGGATGGCTACACCTTC
TRBV4-1	NA	TRBJ1-1	NA	11	CASSHGKEAFF	TGCGCCAGCAGCCATGGAAAAGAAGCTTTCTTT
TRBV6-2/TRBV6-3	many	TRBJ2-5	NA	15	CASSYAGTYQETQYF	TGTGCCAGCAGTTACGCGGGGACCTACCAAGAGACCCAGTACTTC
TRBV12-3/TRBV12-4	many	TRBJ1-2	TRBD1	14	CASSSGQMNYGYTF	TGTGCCAGCAGTTCGGGACAGATGAACTATGGCTACACCTTC
TRBV20-1	many	TRBJ2-3	TRBD2	17	CSASAGTSVTSTDTQYF	TGCAGTGCTAGTGCCGGGACTAGCGTAACTAGCACAGATACGCAGTATTTT
TRBV7-2	many	TRBJ2-7	TRBD2	15	CASSLVGTRLYEQYF	TGTGCCAGCAGCTTAGTAGGGACTAGGTTATACGAGCAGTACTTC
TRBV7-2	medium-sized	TRBJ1-2	TRBD1	18	CASSLVPDRGAYDYGYTF	TGTGCCAGCAGCTTAGTCCCGGACAGGGGGGCTTACGACTATGGCTACACCTTC
TRBV29-1	many	TRBJ2-5	NA	13	CSVSSGTQETQYF	TGCAGCGTCTCGTCCGGGACCCAAGAGACCCAGTACTTC
TRBV24-1	many	TRBJ1-5	TRBD1	15	CATSEADRVGQPQHF	TGTGCCACCAGTGAAGCCGACAGGGTTGGCCAGCCCCAGCATTTT
TRBV20-1	many	TRBJ1-2	NA	11	CSPPRGYGYTF	TGCAGTCCGCCGAGGGGCTATGGCTACACCTTC
TRBV5-1	many	TRBJ2-1	TRBD1	15	CASSLEGQGVDEQFF	TGCGCCAGCAGCTTGGAGGGTCAGGGGGTAGATGAGCAGTTCTTC
TRBV5-4	NA	TRBJ1-3	NA	15	CASSFGVKDGNTIYF	TGTGCCAGCAGCTTTGGGGTAAAGGATGGAAACACCATATATTTT
TRBV15	many	TRBJ2-7	NA	16	CATSRAVSGHGREQYF	TGTGCCACCAGCAGGGCAGTCTCGGGACACGGGCGTGAGCAGTACTTC